Below are 27 T cell receptor beta chains sequenced from a single sample in a study of T cell responses to AZD1222 COVID-19 vaccine (dated by TCRdb to 2020 to 2022). The library was prepared using the immunoSEQ multiplex PCR assay. Not all clones reach the TCRdb copy of this immuneACCESS table, which keeps in-frame sequences only. Checked studies attribute under half of the gap to unresolved V genes and leave the rest unexplained. The sample profile shows about 140,000 clones; roughly 91% of them were found once. The ten largest account for about 6% of the sample. Sample time point, as interpreted from the label and publication: about 28 days (+/-7) after the second vaccine dose. Source: peripheral blood, taken 28 days after the second AZD1222 dose. The source is an adult who received the AZD1222 COVID-19 vaccine.

The chain is built from TRBV5-4 and TRBJ1-4; the match to TRBD1 covers 7 bases. Germline CDR1 SGHNT, CDR2 YYREEE (reference sequence). J lost 4 bases, V lost 4 bases, and 4 bases had no gene match. This CDR3 comprises 14 residues. The CDR3 bases are TGTGCCAGCAGCCGGGGACAGAATAATGAAAAACTGTTTTTT. It translates to CASSRGQNNEKLFF.

The chain has TRBV6-5 and TRBJ1-3; D remains unclear. This CDR3 is built from 14 residues. CDR1 MNHEY and CDR2 SVGAGI come from the germline V gene. The germline V and J ends were trimmed by 2 bases and 2 bases, with 7 bases remaining between them. CDR3 protein: CASSYPGAGNTIYF. CDR3 nucleotide sequence: TGTGCCAGCAGTTACCCCGGAGCTGGAAACACCATATATTTT.

A word on this clone: One junction end does not reproduce the germline sequence, and a read error may be involved. The chain uses TRBV11-3 and TRBJ1-2, with TRBD1 matching 9 bases. This CDR3 spans 12 amino acids. The germline V gene has CDR1 SGHNT and CDR2 YENEEA. For the CDR3, the DNA is TGTGCCAGCAGCCCGGGACAGGGTCCTACCTACTTC. Protein: CASSPGQGPTYF.

V is TRBV24-1 and J is TRBJ1-1; no clear D. The germline V gene encodes CDR1 KGHDR and CDR2 SFDVKD. Between the trimmed V and J ends, which lost 4 bases and 1 base, there was a span of 6 bases. The CDR3 loop spans 13 amino acids. The CDR3 reads CATSDPPNTEAFF. The CDR3 DNA reads TGTGCCACCAGTGACCCACCGAACACTGAAGCTTTCTTT.

The CDR3 is CASSSDRAGYTF. CDR3 in DNA: TGTGCCAGCAGTTCCGACAGGGCTGGCTACACCTTC. The chain carries TRBV28 and TRBJ1-2; TRBD1 aligns across 7 bases. This CDR3 is built from 12 residues. Germline CDR1 MDHEN, CDR2 SYDVKM. Germline trimming cut 4 bases from V and 7 bases from J; bases unmatched to any gene: 3.

V is TRBV9 and J is TRBJ1-2; no definite D call. CDR1 is SGDLS and CDR2 is YYNGEE in the germline V gene. V lost 5 bases to trimming and J lost 6 bases, with 14 bases between them. The CDR3 spans 13 residues. The CDR3 DNA reads TGTGCCAGCAGTGTCATTTTAGGGAATGGCTACACCTTC. Translation: CASSVILGNGYTF. The full variable domain, its missing parts supplied by reference TRBV9 and TRBJ1-2, is DSGVTQTPKHLITATGQRVTLRCSPRSGDLSVYWYQQSLDQGLQFLIQYYNGEERAKGNILERFSAQQFPDLHSELNLSSLELGDSALYFCASSVILGNGYTFGSGTRLTVV.

V and J are TRBV5-1 and TRBJ1-1; perhaps TRBD1 as D (5 bases). The CDR3 spans 15 residues. Trimming took off 0 bases at V and 0 bases at J, with 9 bases between the two ends. Germline V gene data show CDR1 as SGHRS and CDR2 as YFSETQ. The CDR3 coding sequence is TGCGCCAGCAGCTTGGGGTCAGGGTTGAACACTGAAGCTTTCTTT. The encoded protein is CASSLGSGLNTEAFF.

V usage is TRBV29-1 and J usage is TRBJ1-1; D gene unclear. The CDR3 is made up of 13 amino acids. V lost 6 bases and J lost 0, with 11 bases in between. The germline V gene has CDR1 SQVTM and CDR2 ANQGSEA. The CDR3 is CSVQRVMNTEAFF. CDR3 sequence (DNA): TGCAGCGTCCAGCGGGTTATGAACACTGAAGCTTTCTTT.

A single count supports this clone. The gene calls are TRBV30 and TRBJ1-4; 7 bases are shared with TRBD1. In germline, CDR1 is GTSNPN, CDR2 SVGIG (reference sequence). This CDR3 is built from 16 residues. V shed 2 bases and J 7 bases; nucleotides not matched to a gene: 13. The CDR3 loop reads CAWSRETGKFREKLFF. The CDR3 region has the DNA TGTGCCTGGAGTCGCGAGACAGGGAAGTTTCGTGAAAAACTGTTTTTT.

This chain connects TRBV14 to TRBJ2-7; 12 nucleotides agree with TRBD2. Per the germline V gene, CDR1 is SGHDN and CDR2 is FVKESK. Unmatched junction bases numbered 7, after V lost 4 bases and J lost 9 bases. This CDR3 has 14 residues. DNA for the CDR3: TGTGCCAGCAGCCCCGCTAGCGGGAGGGTTGGGCAGTACTTC. Its translation is CASSPASGRVGQYF. Full variable domain (missing parts from reference TRBV14 and TRBJ2-7): EAGVTQFPSHSVIEKGQTVTLRCDPISGHDNLYWYRRVMGKEIKFLLHFVKESKQDESGMPNNRFLAERTGGTYSTLKVQPAELEDSGVYFCASSPASGRVGQYFGPGTRLTVT.

CDR3 nucleotides: TGTGCCAGTAACGCGGGGGAAGCAGGGAAAGGCTCACCCCTCCACTTT. This translates into CASNAGEAGKGSPLHF. The rearrangement links TRBV19 to TRBJ1-6; D possibly corresponds to TRBD1 (5 bases). This CDR3 is 16 amino acids long. Per germline, CDR1 LNHDA and CDR2 SQIVND (reference sequence). Trimming stripped 7 bases from V and 10 bases from J, with 23 bases between.

The gene calls are TRBV7-3 and TRBJ2-2, with unresolved D. Germline V lookup: CDR1 SGHTA, CDR2 FQGTGA. V gave up 5 bases and J gave up 6 bases, with 10 bases separating them. The CDR3 loop spans 13 amino acids. CDR3 sequence reads: CASSDVWSGELFF. The CDR3 region has the DNA TGTGCCAGCAGCGACGTGTGGTCCGGGGAGCTGTTTTTT.

The chain couples TRBV6-5 to TRBJ2-3; 7 positions agree with TRBD1. Losses at the gene ends were 6 bases for V and 6 bases for J; bases not matched to a gene: 6. Germline CDR1 and CDR2: MNHEY and SVGAGI. The CDR3 is made up of 13 amino acids. The DNA for the CDR3 is TGTGCCAGCAGCGGGGACAGTCGGGATACGCAGTATTTT. This translates into CASSGDSRDTQYF.

V gene TRBV9 combines with J gene TRBJ2-3; 7 bases are shared with TRBD2. This CDR3 has 15 residues. In germline, CDR1 is SGDLS, CDR2 YYNGEE. With V trimmed by 1 base and J by 2 bases, 4 bases remained unmatched. The CDR3 DNA is TGTGCCAGCAGCGTATCAGGACTAGACACAGATACGCAGTATTTT. Residues: CASSVSGLDTDTQYF.

The chain recombines TRBV7-8 with TRBJ1-1; D is unclear. Looked up from germline, CDR1 is SGHVS and CDR2 is FQNEAQ. CDR3 size: 13 residues. Trimming shortened V by 1 base and J by 0 bases, and 3 bases separated the two germline ends. In DNA, the CDR3 is TGTGCCAGCAGCTTAGAGTTGAACACTGAAGCTTTCTTT. Encoded protein: CASSLELNTEAFF.

This clone was observed once. The genes are TRBV6-5 and TRBJ1-6; D possibly corresponds to TRBD1 (5 bases). V was pared by 6 bases and J by 7 bases, with 10 bases between. The CDR3 sequence is 13 residues long. Germline values: CDR1 MNHEY, CDR2 SVGAGI. CDR3 bases: TGTGCCAGCAGGGGGGTCGGGAATTCACCCCTCCACTTT. It encodes CASRGVGNSPLHF.

V is TRBV2 and J is TRBJ2-3; 12 bases line up with TRBD2. CDR1 and CDR2 from the germline V gene are SNHLY and FYNNEI. V shed 4 bases and J 6 bases; nucleotides not matched to a gene: 2. The length of the CDR3 is 14 residues. The chain's CDR3 is CASSGLAGADTQYF. The DNA for the CDR3 is TGTGCCAGCAGTGGACTAGCGGGAGCCGATACGCAGTATTTT.

V and J are TRBV10-2 and TRBJ1-4, with 8 bases matching TRBD1. Losses at the gene ends were 6 bases for V and 7 bases for J; bases not matched to a gene: 7. The CDR3 contains 14 residues. The germline gives CDR1 WSHSY, CDR2 SAAADI. The chain's CDR3 is CASRPGQGGEKLFF. The CDR3 DNA reads TGCGCCAGCAGACCCGGACAGGGAGGTGAAAAACTGTTTTTT.

The V and J genes are TRBV25-1 and TRBJ1-2; the D gene is possibly TRBD1 (6 bases). The CDR3 is 14 amino acids. CDR1 MGHDK and CDR2 SYGVNS come from the germline V gene. The germline V and J ends were trimmed by 6 bases and 5 bases, with 16 bases remaining between them. The CDR3 coding sequence is TGTGCCAGCAGCGGTCTCGGGGGCTCATATGGCTACACCTTC. Residues: CASSGLGGSYGYTF.

The chain combines TRBV16 with TRBJ1-2, with TRBD1 matching 9 bases. Germline lookup yields CDR1 KGHSY and CDR2 FQNENV. The CDR3 sequence is 14 residues long. V lost 7 bases to trimming and J lost 7 bases; unmatched junction nucleotides: 10. The CDR3 here is CASILGGQGFGYTF. CDR3 sequence (DNA): TGTGCCAGCATCCTAGGGGGACAGGGCTTTGGCTACACCTTC.

This sequence joins TRBV28 and TRBJ1-1; D gene ambiguous. CDR3 length: 15 amino acids. Germline V lookup: CDR1 MDHEN, CDR2 SYDVKM. Trimming stripped 1 base from V and 0 bases from J, with 9 bases between. The CDR3 DNA reads TGTGCCAGCAGTTTATATCCGGTCATGAACACTGAAGCTTTCTTT. Protein sequence: CASSLYPVMNTEAFF.

V usage is TRBV18 and J usage is TRBJ1-2, with a weak D call TRBD1 (5 bases). V was shortened by 2 bases and J by 0 bases, with 10 bases between the two germline ends. The V gene's germline CDR1 is KGHSH and CDR2 LQKENI. The CDR3 is 15 residues long. The chain's CDR3 is CASSPVSRANYGYTF. The DNA for the CDR3 is TGTGCCAGCTCACCAGTCTCCAGGGCTAACTATGGCTACACCTTC.

J is TRBJ2-2 and V is TRBV18; unclear D gene. CDR3 size: 16 residues. Per the germline V gene, CDR1 is KGHSH and CDR2 is LQKENI. The V end lost 3 bases, the J end lost 0 bases, and 11 bases lay between the germline ends. CDR3 nucleotide sequence: TGTGCCAGCTCACCCACCAGTAATGCGAACACCGGGGAGCTGTTTTTT. Residues: CASSPTSNANTGELFF.

This clone was observed once. This chain connects TRBV30 to TRBJ1-2; 7 bases agree with TRBD1. Germline values: CDR1 GTSNPN, CDR2 SVGIG (reference sequence). The trim removed 1 base at V and 6 bases at J, leaving 5 bases unmatched. The CDR3 sequence is 13 residues long. CDR3 protein: CAWSGQGIDGYTF. CDR3 DNA sequence: TGTGCCTGGAGTGGACAGGGAATAGATGGCTACACCTTC.

V gene TRBV27 combines with J gene TRBJ1-2; D gene unclear. Germline V gives CDR1 MNHEY, CDR2 SMNVEV (reference sequence). Trimming shortened V by 9 bases and J by 2 bases, and 13 bases separated the two germline ends. The CDR3 has 13 amino acids. CDR3 region: CASRSEPNYGYTF. The CDR3 DNA follows: TGTGCCAGTAGGTCAGAGCCGAACTATGGCTACACCTTC.

The chain carries TRBV10-3 and TRBJ1-3; D not resolved. V gave up 3 bases and J gave up 3 bases, with 15 bases separating them. The germline V gene has CDR1 ENHRY and CDR2 SYGVKD. This CDR3 has 16 residues. For the CDR3, the DNA is TGTGCCATCAGTGATCCCGGCGGAGGAGTTGGAAACACCATATATTTT. This translates into CAISDPGGGVGNTIYF.

The chain recombines TRBV7-8 with TRBJ1-4; 10 bases are a match to TRBD1. The V segment lost 3 bases and the J segment 5 bases; nucleotides outside the gene matches: 6. Germline lookup yields CDR1 SGHVS and CDR2 FQNEAQ. The CDR3 sequence is 16 residues long. The CDR3 is CASSLSPGQGNEKLFF. In DNA, the CDR3 is TGTGCCAGCAGCTTGTCGCCGGGACAGGGGAATGAAAAACTGTTTTTT.